The T cell receptor (beta chain) under discussion was sequenced for a study of cytomegalovirus exposure and HLA in healthy donors. Study-level points and caveats: Earlier analysis looked at TCR beta V segments, and most were productive about 90% or about 30% of the time. One cluster of highly shared sequence variants probably arose as a sequencing artifact. When presence/absence was analysed, sequencing depth was taken to be roughly uniform across donors. Excluded: some indistinguishable V segments such as TRBV6-2 and TRBV6-3.

Turning to this clone: The antigen is unknown.

The study ran its PCR with 60 Vbeta and 13 Jbeta primers. Produced via immunoSEQ multiplex PCR; TCRdb's table is partial and in-frame only. The repertoire has 200,000 or so clones, about 80% of them found once; the top ten carry 0.63%. The CDR3 extends over 14 amino acids. The V gene's germline CDR1 is SEHNR and CDR2 FQNEAQ (reference sequence). With V trimmed by 3 bases and J by 6 bases, 1 base remained unmatched. J is TRBJ1-4 and V is TRBV7-9, with TRBD1 identical over 10 bases. This sequence originates from a man aged 18 to 29 in good health and CMV-seronegative. Sequenced input: PBMCs. The CDR3 here is CASSFDRGHEKLFF. DNA of the CDR3: TGTGCCAGCAGCTTTGACAGGGGGCATGAAAAACTGTTTTTT.